This TCR beta chain was captured by sequencing in a study of blood T cell repertoires in COVID-19. Study information: Collection of acute and convalescent COVID-19 samples took place in the United States, Italy and Spain. PBMCs, B-cell-depleted T cells, or T cells were the source of the cDNA or gDNA that made up the material.

Trimming stripped 5 bases from V and 4 bases from J, with 9 bases between. This CDR3 has 11 amino acids. Per germline, CDR1 DFQATT and CDR2 SNEGSKA (reference sequence). Seattle patients were enrolled while actively infected and followed longitudinally. As processed by the authors: Reference gene primer amplification yielded estimated nucleated cell counts. Produced via immunoSEQ multiplex PCR; TCRdb's table is partial and in-frame only. The V and J calls and the clone size are those of that table, but D and trimming were determined from the DNA. The data show fewer than 200,000 clones, approximately 82% seen once.

Input material: peripheral blood. The gene calls are TRBV20-1 and TRBJ2-7; weak D call: TRBD2 (6 bases). The receptor was isolated from a woman in her 40s with COVID-19, enrolled during active disease. CDR3 bases: TGCAGTGCTGGAGGGGAGTACGAGCAGTACTTC. It yields the protein CSAGGEYEQYF.